The 26 T cell receptor beta chains in this list originate from one sample, sequenced in a study of monozygotic twins with cystic fibrosis. Repertoires were generated with immunoSEQ multiplex PCR, while TCRdb's copy carries only in-frame clones and drops some. The sample records more than 9,500 clones, roughly nine tenths being singletons. Material for sequencing was blood. Receptor source: a boy younger than 10 with cystic fibrosis.

A single count supports this clone. The rearrangement joins TRBV11-2 to TRBJ1-2; D uncertain. V was clipped by 3 bases and J by 4 bases, with 9 bases between them. Germline V lookup: CDR1 SGHAT, CDR2 FQNNGV. The length of the CDR3 is 13 residues. DNA for the CDR3: TGTGCCAGCAGCTTGGGCAGGAGCTATGGCTACACCTTC. It is translated as CASSLGRSYGYTF. Drawing the rest from reference TRBV11-2 and TRBJ1-2, the complete variable domain is EAGVAQSPRYKIIEKRQSVAFWCNPISGHATLYWYQQILGQGPKLLIQFQNNGVVDDSQLPKDRFSAERLKGVDSTLKIQPAKLEDSAVYLCASSLGRSYGYTFGSGTRLTVV.

V is TRBV7-2 and J is TRBJ2-4; 10 bases match TRBD1. Trimming cost V 4 bases and J 7 bases; bases outside gene matches: 4. Looked up from germline, CDR1 is SGHTA and CDR2 is FQGNSA. The CDR3 covers 14 residues. CDR3 nucleotides: TGTGCCAGCAGCTCGACAGGGGGCCTGAACATTCAGTACTTC. Its protein is CASSSTGGLNIQYF.

The chain recombines TRBV11-2 with TRBJ2-1; D is possibly TRBD1 (6 bases). The CDR3 has 13 amino acids. CDR1 SGHAT and CDR2 FQNNGV come from the germline V gene. V was trimmed by 2 bases and J by 10 bases, leaving 12 bases between them. The CDR3 bases are TGTGCCAGCAGCTTAAACGGGCAGGGGGAGCAGTTCTTC. This sequence encodes CASSLNGQGEQFF.

This sequence joins TRBV7-8 and TRBJ1-2; D perhaps matches TRBD1 (5 bases). V lost 4 bases to trimming and J lost 4 bases, with 10 bases between them. The germline V gene encodes CDR1 SGHVS and CDR2 FQNEAQ. The CDR3 is made up of 13 amino acids. The CDR3 loop reads CASSSPQGYGYTF. In nucleotides, the CDR3 is TGTGCCAGCAGCTCACCTCAGGGCTATGGCTACACCTTC.

This clone was seen only once. V and J are TRBV4-1 and TRBJ2-7; D is unresolved. This CDR3 is 15 amino acids long. Germline assignment: CDR1 MGHRA and CDR2 YSYEKL. V dropped 1 base and J dropped 3 bases, with 13 bases sitting between them. The CDR3 DNA reads TGCGCCAGCAGCCAAGGAGAGTTGGAGATCTACGAGCAGTACTTC. This codes for CASSQGELEIYEQYF.

This clone was found once. The rearrangement joins TRBV27 to TRBJ1-2, with D perhaps matching TRBD1 (6 bases). CDR3 length: 17 residues. V lost 2 bases, J lost 4 bases, and 20 bases lay in between. CDR1 and CDR2 from the germline V gene are MNHEY and SMNVEV (reference sequence). CDR3 sequence: CASSLPPRQVGFYGYTF. The CDR3 nucleotides read TGTGCCAGCAGTTTACCCCCCCGACAGGTTGGTTTCTATGGCTACACCTTC.

The gene calls are TRBV6-5 and TRBJ1-5, with D unclear. Germline CDR1 and CDR2: MNHEY and SVGAGI. The CDR3 is 13 residues long. V was clipped by 4 bases and J by 11 bases, with 15 bases between them. CDR3 residues: CASSSLIGWSQHF. The CDR3 DNA sequence: TGTGCCAGCAGTTCTCTTATCGGTTGGTCCCAGCATTTT.

The chain recombines TRBV5-6 with TRBJ2-3; D is possibly TRBD2 (6 bases). V lost 1 base, J lost 1 base, and 10 bases lay in between. CDR1 is SGHDT, CDR2 YYEEEE, per germline. This CDR3 region has 15 residues. In DNA, the CDR3 is TGTGCCAGCAGCTTGTCGGGAGTCCGCACAGATACGCAGTATTTT. Its protein is CASSLSGVRTDTQYF.

The chain uses TRBV11-2 and TRBJ1-6; 9 positions agree with TRBD1. J was trimmed by 9 bases and V by 6 bases; bases with no gene match: 9. Germline CDR1 reads SGHAT; CDR2 reads FQNNGV. The CDR3 is 15 amino acids. The DNA of the CDR3 is TGTGCCAGCAGGAGACCGGGACAGGGCCCTTCACCCCTCCACTTT. Protein: CASRRPGQGPSPLHF.

The V call is TRBV5-1, the J call TRBJ2-3; D is unresolved. Trimming removed 0 bases from V and 8 bases from J, with 4 bases in between. The CDR3 covers 11 residues. Germline V lookup: CDR1 SGHRS, CDR2 YFSETQ. The CDR3 reads CASSLGSTQYF. CDR3 in DNA: TGCGCCAGCAGCTTGGGGTCTACGCAGTATTTT.

This clone was observed a single time. The rearrangement uses TRBV5-1 and TRBJ1-1; D gene unclear. The CDR3 length is 16 residues. Germline CDR1 is SGHRS and CDR2 is YFSETQ. The germline V and J ends were trimmed by 3 bases and 3 bases, with 18 bases remaining between them. This CDR3 reads CASSSDPLRAHTEAFF. CDR3 DNA: TGCGCCAGCAGCTCCGATCCTCTTAGGGCGCACACTGAAGCTTTCTTT.

The chain combines TRBV7-2 with TRBJ2-7; D perhaps matches TRBD1 (6 bases). Trimming shortened V by 1 base and J by 3 bases, and 10 bases separated the two germline ends. This CDR3 comprises 14 residues. Germline V gene data show CDR1 as SGHTA and CDR2 as FQGNSA. The CDR3 loop reads CASSLGQGIYEQYF. CDR3 coding DNA: TGTGCCAGCAGCTTAGGTCAGGGGATCTACGAGCAGTACTTC.

The chain joins TRBV14 to TRBJ2-5; D is unclear. Trimming removed 4 bases from V and 5 bases from J, with 8 bases in between. The CDR3 consists of 12 residues. Germline V gene sequence: CDR1 SGHDN, CDR2 FVKESK. CDR3 bases: TGTGCCAGCAGCCCGAGAGGCGAGACCCAGTACTTC. Its translation is CASSPRGETQYF.

V and J are TRBV5-6 and TRBJ2-3; D gene uncertain. The CDR3 has 14 residues. The germline V gene has CDR1 SGHDT and CDR2 YYEEEE. V lost 1 base and J lost 0, with 6 bases in between. The CDR3 DNA sequence: TGTGCCAGCAGCTTGCAGGCTAGCACAGATACGCAGTATTTT. The encoded protein is CASSLQASTDTQYF.

Only one count was recorded for this clone. V is TRBV19 and J is TRBJ1-2; D is undetermined. With 5 bases removed from V and 6 bases from J, the gap between germline ends came to 10 bases. The CDR3 is 12 residues long. Per germline, CDR1 LNHDA and CDR2 SQIVND (reference sequence). The CDR3: CASSLHHHGYTF. DNA of the CDR3: TGTGCCAGTAGTTTACACCATCATGGCTACACCTTC.

The V gene is TRBV4-2, the J gene TRBJ2-2; TRBD2 matches 10 bases. Trimming removed 0 bases from V and 4 bases from J; junction bases left unmatched: 14. There are 20 residues in the CDR3. Germline assignment: CDR1 LGHNA and CDR2 YNFKEQ. CDR3 DNA sequence: TGTGCCAGCAGCCAAGACCCCAGCGGGGGGGCCGTTTGGGGCACCGGGGAGCTGTTTTTT. Residues: CASSQDPSGGAVWGTGELFF.

The count of this clone is one. This chain joins TRBV5-4 and TRBJ2-5; 8 bases fit TRBD2. The CDR3 covers 14 residues. With V trimmed by 9 bases and J by 7 bases, 14 bases remained unmatched. From germline, CDR1 is SGHNT and CDR2 YYREEE (reference sequence). CDR3 in amino acids: CATQSGGVGGTQYF. In DNA, the CDR3 is TGTGCCACCCAGTCCGGGGGGGTAGGTGGGACCCAGTACTTC.

The genes are TRBV2 and TRBJ1-3; unclear D gene. V lost 2 bases and J lost 1, with 3 bases in between. Per germline, CDR1 SNHLY and CDR2 FYNNEI. The CDR3 extends over 13 amino acids. For the CDR3, the DNA is TGTGCCAGCAGTGAATATTCTGGAAACACCATATATTTT. This encodes CASSEYSGNTIYF.

The J gene is TRBJ2-2, the V gene TRBV6-6, with D perhaps TRBD2 (6 bases). V was pared by 6 bases and J by 5 bases, with 10 bases between. Germline V gives CDR1 MNHNY, CDR2 SVGAGI (reference sequence). The CDR3 runs to 13 residues. The CDR3 region is CASSHLATGELFF. CDR3 sequence (DNA): TGTGCCAGCAGCCATCTAGCGACCGGGGAGCTGTTTTTT.

The V gene is TRBV21-1, the J gene TRBJ1-2; the table calls TRBD1, which could not be checked here. TRBV21-1 is flagged as a pseudogene. The CDR3 spans 15 residues. CDR3 nucleotides: TGTGCCAGCAGCTCTCCCGGCGACAGGGCCTATGGCTACACCTTC. It encodes CASSSPGDRAYGYTF.

CDR3 residues: CASSRIPGNRYEQYV. CDR3 bases: TGCGCCAGCAGTCGCATCCCGGGGAACCGTTACGAGCAGTACGTC. V is TRBV4-1 and J is TRBJ2-7; a weak D match, TRBD2 (5 bases). This CDR3 has 15 residues. Germline-derived CDR1 and CDR2 are MGHRA and YSYEKL. Trimming took off 6 bases at V and 4 bases at J, with 19 bases between the two ends.

This chain uses TRBV6-6 with TRBJ2-7, with 9 bases matching TRBD1. Germline V CDR1 and CDR2: MNHNY, SVGAGI (reference sequence). V lost 5 bases to trimming and J lost 5 bases; unmatched junction nucleotides: 10. The CDR3 is made up of 15 amino acids. CDR3 sequence reads: CASSRYQQGAHEQYV. For the CDR3, the DNA is TGTGCCAGCAGTAGATACCAACAGGGGGCCCACGAGCAGTACGTC.

The rearrangement links TRBV10-3 to TRBJ2-5; TRBD1 matches at 9 bases. The trim removed 3 bases at V and 3 bases at J, leaving 14 bases unmatched. CDR3 length equals 18 residues. CDR1 ENHRY and CDR2 SYGVKD come from the germline V gene. CDR3 sequence (DNA): TGTGCCATCAGTGATAGGGCGATGCCGGGACAGGGCGAAGAGACCCAGTACTTC. Its protein product is CAISDRAMPGQGEETQYF.

The chain joins TRBV27 to TRBJ2-5; TRBD2 might be the D (6 bases). The V gene's germline CDR1 is MNHEY and CDR2 SMNVEV (reference sequence). This CDR3 spans 15 amino acids. Trimming removed 8 bases at V and 5 bases at J, with 21 bases between. CDR3 sequence reads: CASSLGWGVRETQYF. The CDR3 DNA follows: TGTGCCAGCTCCCTAGGGTGGGGGGTACGGGAGACCCAGTACTTC.

The chain has TRBV9 and TRBJ2-1, with D tentatively TRBD1 (6 bases). Per germline, CDR1 SGDLS and CDR2 YYNGEE. This CDR3 is built from 16 residues. Trimming shortened V by 0 bases and J by 1 base, and 11 bases separated the two germline ends. The DNA of the CDR3 is TGTGCCAGCAGCGTAGACGGACAGATATCCTACAATGAGCAGTTCTTC. As protein: CASSVDGQISYNEQFF.

The J gene is TRBJ1-5, the V gene TRBV2; no clear D gene. Per germline, CDR1 SNHLY and CDR2 FYNNEI. With 6 bases removed from V and 2 bases from J, the gap between germline ends came to 11 bases. This CDR3 spans 14 amino acids. The CDR3 is CASRDDRGNQPQHF. The CDR3 DNA reads TGTGCCAGCAGAGATGACCGAGGCAATCAGCCCCAGCATTTT.